Each of the 6 T cell receptor beta chains below was sequenced from the same sample in a study of cytomegalovirus exposure and HLA in healthy donors. PCR was performed using 60 Vbeta and 13 Jbeta primers. Clones were sequenced by immunoSEQ multiplex PCR, and TCRdb holds only the in-frame ones, with some missing. The sample has approximately 150,000 clones; over 70% are singletons. Sequencing was performed on PBMCs. The origin of the receptors is a man aged 30-40 years in good health and CMV-seronegative.

This chain joins TRBV19 and TRBJ2-7; the D gene is possibly TRBD1 (6 bases). The CDR3 covers 14 residues. Germline V gene sequence: CDR1 LNHDA, CDR2 SQIVND (reference sequence). The V gene lost 5 bases and the J gene lost 2 bases, with 13 bases spanning the gap. The DNA for the CDR3 is TGTGCCAGTAGTCCCGGGGACATTACCTACGAGCAGTACTTC. This gives the protein CASSPGDITYEQYF.

CDR3 residues: CASSMDSTRGETQYF. The DNA of the CDR3 is TGTGCCAGTAGTATGGACAGCACAAGGGGGGAGACCCAGTACTTC. The V call is TRBV19, the J call TRBJ2-5, with a tentative D call TRBD1 (6 bases). The CDR3 totals 15 residues. Trimming stripped 3 bases from V and 5 bases from J, with 16 bases between. Germline CDR1 LNHDA, CDR2 SQIVND (reference sequence).

This clone was observed a handful of times. V is TRBV29-1 and J is TRBJ2-5; 9 bases are shared with TRBD1. CDR1 is SQVTM, CDR2 ANQGSEA, per germline. The CDR3 loop spans 14 amino acids. Losses at the gene ends were 7 bases for V and 4 bases for J; bases not matched to a gene: 10. The CDR3 protein is CSGVRQGVGETQYF. The CDR3 DNA reads as TGCAGCGGGGTTCGACAGGGGGTCGGAGAGACCCAGTACTTC.

V and J are TRBV5-1 and TRBJ2-5, with 10 positions matching TRBD2. The CDR3 length is 14 residues. Unmatched junction bases numbered 4, after V lost 7 bases and J lost 1 base. Germline values: CDR1 SGHRS, CDR2 YFSETQ. CDR3 nucleotides: TGCGCCAGCGGGACTAGCGTGCCCCAAGAGACCCAGTACTTC. Its protein product is CASGTSVPQETQYF.

This clone was picked up a small number of times. This chain joins TRBV7-9 and TRBJ2-1, with D maybe TRBD1 (6 bases). Germline CDR1 is SEHNR and CDR2 is FQNEAQ (reference sequence). The CDR3 totals 16 residues. V gave up 5 bases and J gave up 0 bases, with 14 bases separating them. This chain's CDR3 is CASSPWDTSSYNEQFF. The CDR3, as DNA: TGTGCCAGCAGCCCATGGGACACCAGCTCCTACAATGAGCAGTTCTTC.

J is TRBJ2-3 and V is TRBV30; 8 bases map to TRBD1. Germline loops: CDR1 GTSNPN, CDR2 SVGIG (reference sequence). V lost 4 bases and J lost 3; bases outside the gene matches: 18. This CDR3 comprises 18 residues. The CDR3: CAWNPKLGQGGFTDTQYF. The CDR3 bases are TGTGCCTGGAACCCTAAACTAGGACAGGGAGGATTTACAGATACGCAGTATTTT.